This is a list of T cell receptor beta chains from one sample in a study of blood T cell repertoires in COVID-19. Sequencing was performed with immunoSEQ multiplex PCR; in TCRdb, only in-frame clones are kept and a portion is missing. The table records under 400,000 clones, around 88% of them present only once. The sample taken for sequencing was peripheral blood. These receptors were taken from a woman younger than 45 with COVID-19, enrolled during active disease. Each CDR3 is given with its conserved first and last residue. The D gene is left open where the match is weak. Only some rows state a clone size, as once, few, many or a class for expanded clones.

size	V	D	J	DNA	CDR3
-	TRBV13	TRBD1	TRBJ1-2	TGTGCCAGCAGCCCGGACAGGACCGCACGGGGCTACACCTTC	CASSPDRTARGYTF
-	TRBV6-5	TRBD1	TRBJ2-2	TGTGCCAGCGTCTGGACAGGGGGGAACACCGGGGAGCTGTTTTTT	CASVWTGGNTGELFF
-	TRBV5-6	TRBD1	TRBJ2-5	TGTGCCAGCAGCCGGGACAGGGGGGTGGAGACCCAGTACTTC	CASSRDRGVETQYF
-	TRBV12-3/TRBV12-4	-	TRBJ1-2	TGTGCCAGCAGTTCAAGAGGTTACGGTGGCTACACCTTC	CASSSRGYGGYTF
-	TRBV3-1/TRBV3-2	-	TRBJ1-1	TGTGCCAGCAGCCAATCTTTCCAGGGCAACACTGAAGCTTTCTTT	CASSQSFQGNTEAFF
few	TRBV10-3	-	TRBJ2-1	TGTGCCATCAGTGATCCCCCCGGGGACAATGAGCAGTTCTTC	CAISDPPGDNEQFF
once	TRBV6-4	TRBD2	TRBJ2-3	TGTGCCAGCAGTACCACTAGCGGGAGCACAGATACGCAGTATTTT	CASSTTSGSTDTQYF
-	TRBV7-9	TRBD1	TRBJ1-4	TGTGCCAGCAGCCAGGGGGCAACTAATGAAAAACTGTTTTTT	CASSQGATNEKLFF
-	TRBV20-1	TRBD2	TRBJ2-3	TGCAGTGCTAGTCTCAGCGGGGGCGGGACAGATACGCAGTATTTT	CSASLSGGGTDTQYF
-	TRBV12-3/TRBV12-4	TRBD1	TRBJ2-7	TGTGCCAGCAGTTGGCAGGGGGAAAACGAGCAGTACTTC	CASSWQGENEQYF
-	TRBV14	-	TRBJ1-2	TGTGCCAGCAGCCACAGAAAGAAAGCGGGTTACAACTATGGCTACACCTTC	CASSHRKKAGYNYGYTF
few	TRBV6-5	TRBD1	TRBJ1-1	TGTGCCAGCAGGGGACAGGGGGCCGGAAACACTGAAGCTTTCTTT	CASRGQGAGNTEAFF
few	TRBV23-1	TRBD2	TRBJ2-1	TGCGCCAGCAGTCCCCAAAGGGGAGCGGGGGGGTACAATGAGCAGTTCTTC	CASSPQRGAGGYNEQFF
-	TRBV5-4	-	TRBJ2-1	TGTGCCAGCAGCTTGAGTGGGCATAGCTACAATGAGCAGTTCTTC	CASSLSGHSYNEQFF
-	TRBV2	-	TRBJ1-5	TGTGCCAGCAGTACAATGGTGAATCAGCCCCAGCATTTT	CASSTMVNQPQHF
-	TRBV6-5	-	TRBJ1-6	TGTGCCAGCACCCTCGGGGTACCACATTCACCCCTCCACTTT	CASTLGVPHSPLHF
-	TRBV9	-	TRBJ2-3	TGTGCCAGCAGCGTAGGAGGGTTGCGCACAGATACGCAGTATTTT	CASSVGGLRTDTQYF
-	TRBV27	-	TRBJ2-5	TGTGCCAGCAGTTTTCAACCCGGGAAGAGAGAGACCCAGTACTTC	CASSFQPGKRETQYF
-	TRBV28	-	TRBJ1-5	TGTGCCAGCAGTATACACCTTAGCAATCAGCCCCAGCATTTT	CASSIHLSNQPQHF
-	TRBV5-4	-	TRBJ1-4	TGTGCCACCGCGCTCTGGAGCGGATCTAATGAAAAACTGTTTTTT	CATALWSGSNEKLFF
-	TRBV20-1	TRBD1	TRBJ2-2	TGCAGTGCTAGTCCCGGGACAGGGCAAGTTGTTTCCGGGGAGCTGTTTTTT	CSASPGTGQVVSGELFF
-	TRBV7-9	TRBD1	TRBJ2-1	TGTGCCAGCAGTTCCGGGACAGCCGCCTACAATGAGCAGTTCTTC	CASSSGTAAYNEQFF
-	TRBV27	-	TRBJ1-5	TGTGCCAGCAGTTTATCCCCCGGTAGCAATCAGCCCCAGCATTTT	CASSLSPGSNQPQHF
once	TRBV12-5	-	TRBJ1-4	TGTGCTAGTGGTTTAGGGGGGGGAAGGGAAAAACTGTTTTTT	CASGLGGGREKLFF
once	TRBV28	-	TRBJ1-5	TGTGCCAGCAGTTTAGACATGGGGAGGCCCCAGCATTTT	CASSLDMGRPQHF
-	TRBV3-1/TRBV3-2	-	TRBJ1-2	TGTGCCAGCAGCCAAGATGCGGGACGGGGCTACACCTTC	CASSQDAGRGYTF
-	TRBV7-3	TRBD2	TRBJ2-1	TGTGCCAGCAGCATCGGACTAGCGAAACTGGGAGAGCAGTTCTTC	CASSIGLAKLGEQFF
few	TRBV14	-	TRBJ1-1	TGTGCCAGCAGCCTTAACCGCCTAATAACTTTCTTT	CASSLNRLITFF
-	TRBV10-3	TRBD1	TRBJ1-5	TGTGCCATCAGTCCCGGGACAGCACAACAGCCCCAGCATTTT	CAISPGTAQQPQHF
few	TRBV5-1	-	TRBJ1-2	TGCGCCAGCAGCTCACAGGGAGATGGCTACACCTTC	CASSSQGDGYTF
few	TRBV4-2	TRBD2	TRBJ2-3	TGTGCCAGCAGCCAAGGGACTAGCGGGGGTACGGCTATACAGTATTTT	CASSQGTSGGTAIQYF
once	TRBV12-3/TRBV12-4	TRBD2	TRBJ2-2	TGTGCCAGCAGACGGGGGGACGGGGAGCTGTTTTTT	CASRRGDGELFF
once	TRBV7-9	-	TRBJ2-5	TGTGCCAGCAGCCCTGGGGTGGGGGGTTCGGAGACCCAGTACTTC	CASSPGVGGSETQYF
-	TRBV5-1	TRBD2	TRBJ2-1	TGCGCCAGCAGCTTGGCCTTAGCGGGGGGTCACTACAATGAGCAGTTCTTC	CASSLALAGGHYNEQFF
-	TRBV19	TRBD1	TRBJ1-2	TGTGCCAGTAGTATGCCCCCCGGGACAGGCGGGCCCGGTGGCTACACCTTC	CASSMPPGTGGPGGYTF
-	TRBV4-3	-	TRBJ1-2	TGCGCCAGCAGCCAAGGTCTCGTTCGGGACTATGGCTACACCTTC	CASSQGLVRDYGYTF
-	TRBV19	-	TRBJ1-1	TGTGCCAGTAGTCTCCGACAGGCTACGGGGACTGAAGCTTTCTTT	CASSLRQATGTEAFF
-	TRBV24-1	-	TRBJ2-1	TGTGCCACCAGTGACCCCTCTAGCGATGAGCAGTTCTTC	CATSDPSSDEQFF
-	TRBV6-5	TRBD1	TRBJ1-5	TGTGCCAGCAGTTACATACAGGGGGAACAGCCCCAGCATTTT	CASSYIQGEQPQHF
-	TRBV18	TRBD1	TRBJ1-1	TGTGCCAGCTCACGACCAGACAGGGGCGGCACTGAAGCTTTCTTT	CASSRPDRGGTEAFF
-	TRBV9	-	TRBJ1-4	TGTGCCAGCAGCCCCGGGGCAACTAATGAAAAACTGTTTTTT	CASSPGATNEKLFF
-	TRBV28	TRBD1	TRBJ1-5	TGTGCCAGCAGACGCCGGACAGGGGGTGATCAGCCCCAGCATTTT	CASRRRTGGDQPQHF
-	TRBV6-5	-	TRBJ1-3	TGTGCCAGCAGGGCACGCACGAACTCTGGAAACACCATATATTTT	CASRARTNSGNTIYF
-	TRBV14	-	TRBJ2-2	TGTGCCAGCAGCCAAGGAAGGATAAAGGTTAGGGAGGCCGGGGAGCTGTTTTTT	CASSQGRIKVREAGELFF
-	TRBV19	TRBD1	TRBJ1-2	TGTGCCAGTATGGGGGACAGGGTCTCCTATGGCTACACCTTC	CASMGDRVSYGYTF
-	TRBV29-1	TRBD1	TRBJ1-1	TGCAGCGCAAGGACAGGCGCGAACACTGAAGCTTTCTTT	CSARTGANTEAFF
-	TRBV4-1	-	TRBJ2-7	TGCGCCAGCAGCCAAGGGTTTCAAGCAACCTACGAGCAGTACTTC	CASSQGFQATYEQYF
-	TRBV13	TRBD1	TRBJ2-5	TGTGCCAGCAGCTTCCGGGACAGGGGTGAGACCCAGTACTTC	CASSFRDRGETQYF
-	TRBV12-5	-	TRBJ2-5	TGTGCTAGTGGTTTGCCAGGCTTGGAGACCCAGTACTTC	CASGLPGLETQYF